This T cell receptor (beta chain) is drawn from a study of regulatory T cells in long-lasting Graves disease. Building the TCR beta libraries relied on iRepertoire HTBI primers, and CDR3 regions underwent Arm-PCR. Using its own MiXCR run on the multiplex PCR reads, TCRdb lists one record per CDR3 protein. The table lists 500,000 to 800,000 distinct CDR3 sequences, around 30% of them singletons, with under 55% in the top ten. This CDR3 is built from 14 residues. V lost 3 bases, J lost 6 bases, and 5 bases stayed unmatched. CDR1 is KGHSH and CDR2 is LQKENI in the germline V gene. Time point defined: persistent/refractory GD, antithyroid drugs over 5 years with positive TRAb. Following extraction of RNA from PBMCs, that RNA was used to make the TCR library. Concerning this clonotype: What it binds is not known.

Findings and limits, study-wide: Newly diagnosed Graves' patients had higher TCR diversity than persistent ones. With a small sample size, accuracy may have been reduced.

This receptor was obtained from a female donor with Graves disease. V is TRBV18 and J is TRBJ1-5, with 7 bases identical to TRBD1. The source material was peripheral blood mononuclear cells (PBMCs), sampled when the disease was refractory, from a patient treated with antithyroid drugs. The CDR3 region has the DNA TGTGCCAGCTCACCGACAGGGTTTGGTCAGCCCCAGCATTTT. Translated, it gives CASSPTGFGQPQHF.